This T cell receptor beta chain originates from a study of CD8 T cells in ankylosing spondylitis. Study findings and constraints: Typical of ankylosing spondylitis blood, it appeared, was a TCR beta motif of roughly eight highly homologous variants.

The table lists this clonotype with many counts. Its antigen is currently unknown. The V gene's germline CDR1 is DFQATT and CDR2 SNEGSKA (reference sequence). CDR3 size: 15 residues. TCRdb independently ran MiXCR on the 5' RACE reads; one entry per CDR3 protein. This sample has approximately 520,000 distinct CDR3 sequences, with approximately 5.3% found just once. V gene TRBV20-1 combines with J gene TRBJ1-4; D is unresolved. The specimen was blood, either unsorted or a sorted T cell fraction (not recorded which). This receptor was obtained from a male donor with ankylosing spondylitis. Here the CDR3 reads CSVQLILPTNEKLFF. The CDR3 coding sequence is TGCAGCGTACAGCTAATCCTACCAACTAATGAAAAACTGTTTTTT.